Listed here are 10 T cell receptor beta chains from one sample, sequenced in a study of human T cells and chemical hapten exposure. This sample's time point: pre-sensitization, week 0. Noted treatment: therapeutic diphenylcyclopropenone sensitization with weekly scalp DPC. Each CDR3 protein gets one entry after TCRdb re-called the RACE reads with MiXCR. The data contain roughly 120,000 distinct CDR3 sequences, approximately 15% of them singletons. The sample consisted of whole blood, taken in connection with sensitization to the hapten diphenylcyclopropenone (DPC). All receptors come from a woman between 18 and 29 years old with alopecia areata. Some clones in this sample may be carry-over from other donors' samples.

The V call is TRBV11-2, the J call TRBJ2-4; 10 bases are shared with TRBD1. After removal of 4 bases from V and 2 bases from J, the junction contained 5 bases not matched to a gene. Germline V gene data show CDR1 as SGHAT and CDR2 as FQNNGV. The CDR3 extends over 16 amino acids. DNA of the CDR3: TGTGCCAGCAGCTCCGGGACAGGGGACCCCAAAAACATTCAGTACTTC. It is translated as CASSSGTGDPKNIQYF.

A note on this clonotype: Since a much larger clone is just one base distant, this may be a read error. The chain employs TRBV9 and TRBJ2-5, with 7 bases aligning to TRBD1. The CDR3 has 15 residues. Per the germline V gene, CDR1 is SGDLS and CDR2 is YYNGEE. The V and J ends lost 3 bases and 3 bases, in that order; junction bases with no gene match: 8. In DNA, the CDR3 is TGTGCCAGCAGCGCTTACACAGGGGAAAAAGAGACCCAGTACTTC. Its translation: CASSAYTGEKETQYF.

V usage is TRBV6-5 and J usage is TRBJ2-7, with TRBD1 as a possible D gene (7 bases). Trimming left V 5 bases short and J 0 bases short, with 14 bases between. The CDR3 sequence is 15 residues long. The germline V gene encodes CDR1 MNHEY and CDR2 SVGAGI. The CDR3 DNA sequence: TGTGCCAGCAGTGCCGACAGGGAGGCCTCCTACGAGCAGTACTTC. Translated, it gives CASSADREASYEQYF.

The chain has TRBV28 and TRBJ1-3, with D perhaps matching TRBD1 (6 bases). The germline gives CDR1 MDHEN, CDR2 SYDVKM. The CDR3 consists of 15 residues. V lost 3 bases to trimming and J lost 4 bases, with 13 bases between them. As DNA, the CDR3 is TGTGCCAGCAGTTTTGCAGGGGCGGGCGGAAACACCATATATTTT. This encodes CASSFAGAGGNTIYF.

This clonotype was observed a few times. V gene TRBV28 combines with J gene TRBJ2-3; 8 bases agree with TRBD1. The CDR3 is 15 residues long. V shed 8 bases, J shed 3 bases, and the junction held 10 bases outside the gene matches. The germline V gene has CDR1 MDHEN and CDR2 SYDVKM. CDR3 in DNA: TGTGCCAGCCGACAGGGGCCAACCGGGACAGATACGCAGTATTTT. The encoded protein is CASRQGPTGTDTQYF.

The chain links TRBV2 to TRBJ2-1; D might be TRBD1 or TRBD2, each matching 5 bases. Germline CDR1 and CDR2: SNHLY and FYNNEI. Trimming left V 4 bases short and J 5 bases short, with 9 bases between. CDR3 size: 13 residues. This chain's CDR3 is CASSGGRDNEQFF. The CDR3 nucleotides are TGTGCCAGCAGTGGGGGACGGGACAATGAGCAGTTCTTC. Drawing the rest from reference TRBV2 and TRBJ2-1, the complete variable domain is EPEVTQTPSHQVTQMGQEVILRCVPISNHLYFYWYRQILGQKVEFLVSFYNNEISEKSEIFDDQFSVERPDGSNFTLKIRSTKLEDSAMYFCASSGGRDNEQFFGPGTRLTVL.

V is TRBV10-3 and J is TRBJ2-7, with D uncertain. V lost 2 bases and J lost 13, with 18 bases in between. Germline CDR1 reads ENHRY; CDR2 reads SYGVKD. The CDR3 runs to 13 residues. In DNA, the CDR3 is TGTGCCATCAGTGAGCCCGGTAGCTCCCATCCTTACTTC. Residues: CAISEPGSSHPYF.

This clonotype was picked up many times. J is TRBJ1-1 and V is TRBV6-2 or TRBV6-3, with D unresolved. The CDR3 length is 13 residues. Trimming cost V 0 bases and J 5 bases, with 7 bases left between them. The germline V gene encodes CDR1 MNHEY and CDR2 SVGEGT. In DNA, the CDR3 is TGTGCCAGCAGTTACTCGAAGGGTACTGAAGCTTTCTTT. Protein: CASSYSKGTEAFF.

This clonotype turned up a few times. J is TRBJ1-5 and V is TRBV19; D is undetermined. The CDR3 sequence is 15 residues long. The ends were cut back, 5 bases at V and 2 bases at J, with 13 bases in the middle. The germline CDR1 and CDR2 sequences are LNHDA and SQIVND (reference sequence). The CDR3 spells CASSPTTSGNQPQHF. CDR3 DNA sequence: TGTGCCAGTAGTCCCACCACCTCGGGCAATCAGCCCCAGCATTTT.

The V gene is TRBV29-1, the J gene TRBJ1-1; the D is unclear. CDR1 and CDR2 from the germline V gene are SQVTM and ANQGSEA. The CDR3 covers 12 residues. The germline V and J ends were trimmed by 7 bases and 4 bases, with 13 bases remaining between them. CDR3 sequence (DNA): TGCAGCGCCCGCTTAGGCGGCACTGAAGCTTTCTTT. Encoded protein: CSARLGGTEAFF.